These 10 T cell receptor beta chains share one sample of origin, sequenced in a study of blood T cell repertoires in COVID-19. Assay: immunoSEQ multiplex PCR; the TCRdb copy retains only in-frame clones and omits some. Of fewer than 250,000 clones listed, under 90% were seen once; the top ten hold around a tenth. Sequencing input: peripheral blood. The receptors originated from a man between 50 and 59 years old with COVID-19, enrolled during active disease.

The genes are TRBV4-3 and TRBJ1-2; 9 bases fit TRBD1. CDR3 size: 17 residues. The V gene's germline CDR1 is LGHNA and CDR2 YSLEER. With V trimmed by 0 bases and J by 3 bases, 8 bases remained unmatched. CDR3 DNA: TGCGCCAGCAGCCAAGATTGGGCACAGGGGGCGTACTATGGCTACACCTTC. Encoded protein: CASSQDWAQGAYYGYTF.

CDR3 bases: TGCGCCAGCAGCTTGGGACAGGGGTCGTTCGTGAACACTGAAGCTTTCTTT. Protein: CASSLGQGSFVNTEAFF. The chain joins TRBV5-1 to TRBJ1-1, with 8 nucleotides matching TRBD1. Germline assignment: CDR1 SGHRS and CDR2 YFSETQ. V trimming: 0 bases; J trimming: 0 bases; junction bases outside the gene matches: 7. The CDR3 consists of 17 residues.

This chain connects TRBV4-1 to TRBJ1-6; no reliable D call. The CDR3 has 17 residues. V was trimmed by 2 bases and J by 0 bases, leaving 11 bases between them. Germline V CDR1 and CDR2: MGHRA, YSYEKL. CDR3 region: CASSQFDMSSYNSPLHF. The DNA of the CDR3 is TGCGCCAGCAGCCAATTTGACATGAGCTCCTATAATTCACCCCTCCACTTT.

The gene calls are TRBV3-1 (or the pseudogene TRBV3-2) and TRBJ1-1; TRBD1 matches at 9 bases. The ends lost 5 bases at V and 6 bases at J; junction bases unmatched: 1. CDR1 is LGHDT, CDR2 YNNKEL, per germline (reference sequence). The CDR3 contains 12 residues. The CDR3 sequence is CASSWDRAEAFF. CDR3 nucleotide sequence: TGTGCCAGCAGCTGGGACAGGGCTGAAGCTTTCTTT.

The J gene is TRBJ1-2, the V gene TRBV5-6; 9 nucleotides agree with TRBD1. The CDR3 length is 16 residues. Trimming removed 0 bases from V and 0 bases from J; junction bases left unmatched: 3. CDR1 SGHDT and CDR2 YYEEEE come from the germline V gene. Here the CDR3 reads CASSLARTGANYGYTF. For the CDR3, the DNA is TGTGCCAGCAGCTTGGCACGGACAGGGGCTAACTATGGCTACACCTTC.

The chain couples TRBV2 to TRBJ2-2, with 7 nucleotides matching TRBD1. CDR3 length: 14 amino acids. With 6 bases clipped from V and 4 bases from J, the junction kept 5 bases outside the gene matches. Germline CDR1 and CDR2: SNHLY and FYNNEI. The CDR3, as DNA: TGTGCCAGCAGCCTAAGGGGGCGCACCGGGGAGCTGTTTTTT. Translating it yields CASSLRGRTGELFF.

The genes are TRBV7-3 and TRBJ2-2, with 9 bases matching TRBD1. Germline trimming cut 5 bases from V and 6 bases from J; bases unmatched to any gene: 4. CDR1 is SGHTA and CDR2 is FQGTGA in the germline V gene. The CDR3 sequence is 14 residues long. The CDR3 reads CASSRDRAAGELFF. The CDR3 DNA reads TGTGCCAGCAGCCGGGACAGGGCCGCCGGGGAGCTGTTTTTT.

The V call is TRBV7-8, the J call TRBJ1-2, with D possibly TRBD1 on 6 matching bases. Germline V lookup: CDR1 SGHVS, CDR2 FQNEAQ. The length of the CDR3 is 14 residues. Trimming cost V 5 bases and J 5 bases, with 15 bases left between them. The CDR3 DNA reads as TGTGCCAGCAGCCAGTACAGGGCGATTTATGGCTACACCTTC. Translation gives CASSQYRAIYGYTF.

The chain combines TRBV3-1 (or the pseudogene TRBV3-2) with TRBJ1-5, with TRBD1 matching 11 bases. CDR1 and CDR2 from the germline V gene are LGHDT and YNNKEL (reference sequence). The CDR3 is 15 residues long. The trim removed 5 bases at V and 4 bases at J, leaving 4 bases unmatched. The CDR3 spells CASSGGQGENQPQHF. CDR3 coding DNA: TGTGCCAGCAGCGGGGGACAGGGGGAGAATCAGCCCCAGCATTTT.

The chain couples TRBV5-1 to TRBJ2-1; 9 bases fit TRBD2. V was pared by 1 base and J by 9 bases, with 11 bases of the junction left unmatched. The CDR3 runs to 16 residues. CDR1 is SGHRS, CDR2 YFSETQ, per germline. This CDR3 reads CASSLYLLAGEVEQFF. The CDR3 region has the DNA TGCGCCAGCAGCTTGTATCTTTTAGCGGGAGAGGTTGAGCAGTTCTTC.